The clone carrying this T cell receptor beta chain was seen repeatedly, ten times or more. Its cognate antigen is unknown. There were TCR beta CDR3 regions amplified from RNA transcripts. During a first-round RT-PCR of the TCR CDR3, the HTBI primer set was used. TCRdb reprocessed the multiplex PCR reads via MiXCR and lists one record per CDR3 protein. The sample has around 600,000 distinct CDR3 sequences; roughly 15% are singletons. Reasons for excluding patients were uncontrolled infection, other autoimmune disease, pregnancy or lactation. The data derive from a study of T cells in Graves' hyperthyroidism and ophthalmopathy. As for the study in general: Peripheral blood was taken when the disease was first diagnosed, before any treatment began. Study-wide results and caveats: Researchers report that a 13 V-J model separated ophthalmopathy from stable hyperthyroidism. Blood also held most thyroid clonotypes expanded beyond 0.001.

The CDR3 contains 15 residues. The V gene's germline CDR1 is MNHEY and CDR2 SVGEGT. Trimming removed 6 bases from V and 2 bases from J, with 16 bases in between. This TCR came from a woman aged 50 to 60 with Graves' ophthalmopathy. The chain recombines TRBV6-2 or TRBV6-3 with TRBJ2-5, with D possibly TRBD2 on 5 matching bases. Sequenced sample: blood. CDR3 in amino acids: CASSDPADYQETQYF. CDR3 in DNA: TGTGCCAGCAGCGACCCCGCTGACTATCAAGAGACCCAGTACTTC.